The rows below give T cell receptor beta chains drawn from one sample of a study of identical twins. MiXCR was run by TCRdb on the 5' RACE reads, yielding one entry per CDR3 protein. The sample gives some 1,700,000 distinct CDR3 sequences, 25% to 35% of which show up once; approximately 0.29% is in the top ten. Sequencing was carried out using cord blood. All receptors derive from a newborn girl in good health. The CDR3 runs from the conserved cysteine through the conserved F or W. The D gene is left open where the match is weak.

>13|TRBV9|.|TRBJ1-2
CASSVAHGEGYTF
>17|TRBV7-2|TRBD2|TRBJ2-4
CASSFWRGGGAKNIQYF
>14|TRBV5-5|TRBD1|TRBJ1-4
CASSLLQGDEKLFF
>16|TRBV12-5|TRBD1|TRBJ2-3
CASGLVLGQGHDTQYF
>12|TRBV29-1|TRBD1|TRBJ1-2
CSVEGQGHGYTF
>17|TRBV4-2|.|TRBJ2-2
CASSQVGGPKVAGELFF
>15|TRBV10-3|.|TRBJ1-1
CAIAPESRGVTEAFF
>14|TRBV6-2/TRBV6-3|TRBD1|TRBJ2-7
CASSLDRDKNEQYF
>15|TRBV12-3/TRBV12-4|TRBD2|.
CASSHSGGYQETQFF
>14|TRBV20-1|.|TRBJ1-5
CSARSGGKIQPQHF
>18|TRBV5-1|.|TRBJ2-7
CASSLWVVRRGVHYEQYF
>12|TRBV20-1|.|TRBJ2-7
CSASKVSYEQYF
>14|TRBV7-8|.|TRBJ2-3
CASRRVRGADTQYF
>15|TRBV5-1|.|TRBJ2-1
CASSLGGAGRNEQFF
>17|TRBV12-3/TRBV12-4|TRBD2|TRBJ2-7
CASGQGLAGGNPYEQYF
>14|TRBV4-2|.|TRBJ2-5
CASSQDPRKETQYF
>14|TRBV24-1|TRBD2|TRBJ2-7
CATSRAGGSYEQYF
>14|TRBV9|.|TRBJ2-7
CASSVGLDSYEQYF
>16|TRBV12-3/TRBV12-4|.|TRBJ1-6
CASTSTQGPYNSPLHF
>14|TRBV27|TRBD1|TRBJ1-5
CASSFSGTGGYQHF
>15|TRBV6-6|.|TRBJ1-3
CASRPGTVSGNTIYF
>15|TRBV12-3/TRBV12-4|.|TRBJ2-1
CASSFQGNLGNEQFF
>15|TRBV7-8|TRBD2|TRBJ2-1
CASSLPTSGRNEQFF
>16|TRBV3-1|.|TRBJ2-7
CASSQVMLQGEGEQYF
>16|TRBV27|TRBD1|TRBJ2-1
CASSHLGQDPYYEQFF
>15|TRBV5-1|TRBD2|TRBJ2-3
CASDWAGGLTDTQYF
>13|TRBV12-3/TRBV12-4|.|TRBJ1-1
CASSFYGDSEAFF
>15|TRBV10-1|TRBD1|TRBJ2-5
CASSVETGIGETQYF
>17|TRBV12-3/TRBV12-4|TRBD2|TRBJ2-2
CASSLPPSGHNTGELFF
>12|TRBV12-3/TRBV12-4|.|TRBJ1-5
CASRWGEETQHF
>13|TRBV29-1|TRBD1|TRBJ2-7
CSVERTGGYEQYF
>16|TRBV20-1|.|TRBJ1-5
CSARDPSFGRNQPQHF
>15|TRBV4-1|TRBD2|.
CASSQGLATGETQYF
>12|TRBV19|.|TRBJ1-5
CASSITGQPQHF
>15|TRBV29-1|.|TRBJ2-7
CSVGEREEGSYEQYF
>15|TRBV11-2|TRBD2|TRBJ2-7
CASTLIGGSPYEQYF
>13|TRBV12-3/TRBV12-4|.|TRBJ1-1
CASSSGGTGEAFF
>13|TRBV3-1|.|TRBJ2-3
CASSQASPPQQYF
>15|TRBV2|.|TRBJ2-1
CASSESGLNYNEQFF
>13|TRBV24-1|.|TRBJ2-5
CATSDRADREQYF
>14|TRBV6-4|.|TRBJ1-1
CASSRDGGVAEAFF
>18|TRBV6-4|.|TRBJ2-4
CASKVRGHTTRTKNIQYF